What follows are 28 T cell receptor beta chains derived from one specimen sequenced in a study of blood T cell repertoires in COVID-19. The data were produced by immunoSEQ multiplex PCR, yet TCRdb's version contains in-frame clones alone and is incomplete. The data show 110,000 to 150,000 clones, under 90% seen once. The sample comprised peripheral blood. The source of these receptors is a human donor in a cohort sampled during active COVID-19.

The chain has TRBV30 and TRBJ2-5; possible D gene TRBD1, 6 bases. Germline loops: CDR1 GTSNPN, CDR2 SVGIG (reference sequence). This CDR3 region has 15 residues. V was cut by 4 bases and J by 4 bases, with 19 bases left in between. CDR3 amino acids: CAWNSRGGVRETQYF. In DNA form, the CDR3 reads TGTGCCTGGAACTCCAGGGGCGGAGTTCGAGAGACCCAGTACTTC.

This clone occurred a few times. This rearrangement joins TRBV11-3 to TRBJ1-3; D gene ambiguous. CDR1 and CDR2 from the germline V gene are SGHNT and YENEEA. The CDR3 consists of 16 residues. Trimming cost V 5 bases and J 1 base, with 15 bases left between them. The CDR3 reads CASSRGRSASGNTIYF. The DNA for the CDR3 is TGTGCCAGCAGCCGAGGGAGGTCGGCGTCTGGAAACACCATATATTTT.

The V call is TRBV27, the J call TRBJ2-7; 10 positions match TRBD1. V dropped 4 bases and J dropped 3; count of bases not matched to a gene: 3. Germline V lookup: CDR1 MNHEY, CDR2 SMNVEV (reference sequence). This CDR3 is 14 amino acids long. DNA for the CDR3: TGTGCCAGCAGTTCTGGACAGGGGGACTACGAGCAGTACGTC. It specifies CASSSGQGDYEQYV.

This clone was counted between two and nine times. The chain combines TRBV2 with TRBJ1-2, with D unclear. This CDR3 spans 14 amino acids. V was clipped by 6 bases and J by 8 bases, with 19 bases between them. CDR1 and CDR2 from the germline V gene are SNHLY and FYNNEI. CDR3 loop: CASRYLQEGRGYTF. The CDR3 coding sequence is TGTGCCAGCAGATACTTACAAGAAGGGAGAGGCTACACCTTC.

This sequence joins TRBV5-4 and TRBJ2-1, with 8 bases aligning to TRBD2. The CDR3 has 15 residues. CDR1 and CDR2 (germline): SGHNT, YYREEE (reference sequence). Unmatched junction bases numbered 4, after V lost 4 bases and J lost 1 base. The CDR3 spells CASSQSGGSYNEQFF. The CDR3 DNA reads as TGTGCCAGCAGCCAGAGCGGGGGATCCTACAATGAGCAGTTCTTC.

The CDR3 DNA sequence: TGTGCCAGCAGCCAAAGGGAACAGGGTGGAAACACCATATATTTT. Its protein is CASSQREQGGNTIYF. The gene calls are TRBV3-1 (or the pseudogene TRBV3-2) and TRBJ1-3; a weak D match, TRBD1 (6 bases). Germline lookup yields CDR1 LGHDT and CDR2 YNNKEL (reference sequence). The CDR3 is made up of 15 amino acids. With 2 bases removed from V and 3 bases from J, the gap between germline ends came to 11 bases.

CDR3 region: CASSPAGGRNTEAFF. The CDR3 nucleotides are TGTGCCAGCAGCCCCGCGGGGGGCAGGAACACTGAAGCTTTCTTT. The chain uses TRBV11-3 and TRBJ1-1; D may be TRBD1 (6 bases). Looked up from germline, CDR1 is SGHNT and CDR2 is YENEEA. Trimming cost V 5 bases and J 1 base, with 14 bases left between them. This CDR3 has 15 amino acids.

J is TRBJ1-6 and V is TRBV19, with TRBD1 as a possible D gene (5 bases). Germline CDR1 LNHDA, CDR2 SQIVND (reference sequence). V lost 3 bases and J 8 bases, leaving 14 bases between the germline ends. The CDR3 contains 15 residues. Here the CDR3 reads CASSMQQSRDSPLHF. The DNA for the CDR3 is TGTGCCAGTAGTATGCAGCAATCCAGGGATTCACCCCTCCACTTT.

The chain links TRBV5-1 to TRBJ1-3, with unresolved D. CDR1 SGHRS and CDR2 YFSETQ come from the germline V gene. This CDR3 region has 13 residues. The germline V and J ends were trimmed by 4 bases and 3 bases, with 8 bases remaining between them. The CDR3 region has the DNA TGCGCCAGCAGCGCGAGTAATGGAAACACCATATATTTT. Amino acid sequence: CASSASNGNTIYF.

The chain links TRBV9 to TRBJ1-1; maybe TRBD1 (5 bases). Trimming pared 0 bases from V and 6 bases from J, leaving 15 bases between. CDR1 SGDLS and CDR2 YYNGEE come from the germline V gene. This CDR3 contains 15 residues. The CDR3 DNA reads as TGTGCCAGCAGCGTAGTGGCGGGGGGATCTCCTGAAGCTTTCTTT. Protein product: CASSVVAGGSPEAFF.

V gene TRBV24-1 combines with J gene TRBJ2-1; 7 bases match TRBD2. J was trimmed by 0 bases and V by 9 bases; bases with no gene match: 4. In germline, CDR1 is KGHDR, CDR2 SFDVKD. This CDR3 contains 14 residues. In DNA form, the CDR3 reads TGTGCCACCCGGGGGGAGAGCTCCTACAATGAGCAGTTCTTC. Translated, it gives CATRGESSYNEQFF.

The V gene is TRBV5-1, the J gene TRBJ1-6; D unresolved. The V gene's germline CDR1 is SGHRS and CDR2 YFSETQ. The V end was cut by 6 bases, the J end by 8 bases, with 12 bases between. This CDR3 spans 13 amino acids. CDR3 loop: CASTIGADSPLHF. The CDR3 DNA follows: TGCGCCAGCACCATCGGTGCGGATTCACCCCTCCACTTT.

The CDR3 DNA reads TGTGCCAGCTCACCTAACTTTATAGATACGCAGTATTTT. Its translation: CASSPNFIDTQYF. This chain joins TRBV18 and TRBJ2-3; D is unclear. Per the germline V gene, CDR1 is KGHSH and CDR2 is LQKENI. V was cut by 3 bases and J by 5 bases, with 9 bases left in between. This CDR3 is built from 13 residues.

The chain joins TRBV19 to TRBJ1-1; D perhaps matches TRBD1 (5 bases). The CDR3 spans 14 residues. The V and J ends lost 1 base and 3 bases respectively, with 9 bases between them. From germline, CDR1 is LNHDA and CDR2 SQIVND (reference sequence). The CDR3 DNA follows: TGTGCCAGTAGTATAGGTTGGGGGGACACTGAAGCTTTCTTT. Translating gives CASSIGWGDTEAFF. The whole variable domain, remainder taken from reference TRBV19 and TRBJ1-1, is DGGITQSPKYLFRKEGQNVTLSCEQNLNHDAMYWYRQDPGQGLRLIYYSQIVNDFQKGDIAEGYSVSREKKESFPLTVTSAQKNPTAFYLCASSIGWGDTEAFFGQGTRLTVV.

The chain carries TRBV7-9 and TRBJ2-3, with 16 positions matching TRBD2. The CDR3 has 17 residues. Germline CDR1 SEHNR, CDR2 FQNEAQ (reference sequence). V lost 5 bases and J lost 3; bases outside the gene matches: 5. CDR3 residues: CASSVGTSGGATDTQYF. In DNA form, the CDR3 reads TGTGCCAGCAGCGTCGGGACTAGCGGGGGGGCGACAGATACGCAGTATTTT.

This chain links TRBV11-3 with TRBJ2-1, with 12 bases matching TRBD2. Germline-derived CDR1 and CDR2 are SGHNT and YENEEA. The CDR3 has 18 amino acids. Trimming took 5 bases from V and 1 from J; bases not matched to a gene: 9. This CDR3 reads CASSERRLAGGSYNEQFF. In DNA form, the CDR3 reads TGTGCCAGCAGCGAAAGGCGGCTAGCGGGAGGGTCCTACAATGAGCAGTTCTTC.

This chain connects TRBV5-1 to TRBJ1-2; weak D call: TRBD1 (5 bases). Trimming took off 0 bases at V and 5 bases at J, with 11 bases between the two ends. This CDR3 contains 14 residues. CDR1 SGHRS and CDR2 YFSETQ come from the germline V gene. This CDR3 is CASSLVSGRYGYTF. CDR3 bases: TGCGCCAGCAGCTTGGTATCAGGGAGGTATGGCTACACCTTC.

This clone turned up a few times. V and J are TRBV5-6 and TRBJ1-6; the D is unclear. The germline V gene encodes CDR1 SGHDT and CDR2 YYEEEE. This CDR3 has 15 amino acids. The ends were cut back, 4 bases at V and 9 bases at J, with 17 bases in the middle. This CDR3 is CASSPGEGLGSPLHF. In DNA form, the CDR3 reads TGTGCCAGCAGCCCCGGGGAAGGATTAGGTTCACCCCTCCACTTT.

This chain connects TRBV12-3 or TRBV12-4 to TRBJ2-1, with TRBD2 as a possible D gene (6 bases). V lost 6 bases to trimming and J lost 9 bases, with 15 bases between them. The CDR3 contains 13 residues. The CDR3 here is CASRGGPRGEQFF. CDR3 coding DNA: TGTGCCAGCAGGGGAGGACCGCGCGGTGAGCAGTTCTTC.

V usage is TRBV10-3 and J usage is TRBJ2-1, with 15 bases aligning to TRBD2. The length of the CDR3 is 19 residues. The J segment lost 4 bases and the V segment lost 0 bases, leaving 7 bases of the junction unmatched. Germline V gives CDR1 ENHRY, CDR2 SYGVKD. The CDR3 sequence is CAISESNGLAGGPYNEQFF. CDR3 DNA: TGTGCCATCAGTGAGTCTAACGGACTAGCGGGGGGGCCATACAATGAGCAGTTCTTC.

In its sample, this clone was seen a few times. V and J are TRBV28 and TRBJ1-1, with TRBD1 as a possible D gene (5 bases). The CDR3 spans 15 residues. CDR1 and CDR2 (germline): MDHEN, SYDVKM. Trimming removed 6 bases from V and 1 base from J, with 15 bases in between. The CDR3 loop is CASSPRGEANTEAFF. The CDR3 DNA follows: TGTGCCAGCAGCCCGCGGGGGGAAGCGAACACTGAAGCTTTCTTT.

The chain has TRBV4-2 and TRBJ1-4, with TRBD1 matching 8 bases. The CDR3 length is 16 residues. With 0 bases clipped from V and 10 bases from J, the junction kept 10 bases outside the gene matches. The germline V gene has CDR1 LGHNA and CDR2 YNFKEQ. CDR3 DNA: TGTGCCAGCAGCCAAGAGCCTGCGACAGGGGCCGCAAAACTGTTTTTT. Translating it yields CASSQEPATGAAKLFF.

The V call is TRBV10-2, the J call TRBJ2-1; 7 nucleotides line up with TRBD1. With V trimmed by 6 bases and J by 8 bases, 10 bases remained unmatched. In germline, CDR1 is WSHSY, CDR2 SAAADI. The CDR3 length is 14 residues. As DNA, the CDR3 is TGCGCCAGCAGAGCCGGGACAGTGGGTGATGAGCAGTTCTTC. This encodes CASRAGTVGDEQFF.

This chain uses TRBV18 with TRBJ1-2; no definite D call. V lost 3 bases to trimming and J lost 3 bases, with 14 bases between them. Germline V gene data show CDR1 as KGHSH and CDR2 as LQKENI. The CDR3 loop spans 15 amino acids. CDR3 in DNA: TGTGCCAGCTCACCTGGTTCCAGAGGAGACTATGGCTACACCTTC. Translating it yields CASSPGSRGDYGYTF.

The rearrangement joins TRBV6-2 or TRBV6-3 to TRBJ1-3; D is perhaps TRBD1 (5 bases). Per germline, CDR1 MNHEY and CDR2 SVGEGT. The CDR3 covers 16 residues. Trimming removed 0 bases from V and 2 bases from J, with 11 bases in between. CDR3 region: CASSYSPGGTGNTIYF. CDR3 nucleotides: TGTGCCAGCAGTTACTCGCCGGGGGGAACTGGAAACACCATATATTTT.

This chain uses TRBV4-3 with TRBJ2-1, with 7 bases that match TRBD2. Germline CDR1 and CDR2: LGHNA and YSLEER. J was trimmed by 2 bases and V by 1 base; bases with no gene match: 2. The CDR3 length is 15 residues. In nucleotides, the CDR3 is TGCGCCAGCAGCCAAGGGCTAGCGGCCTACAATGAGCAGTTCTTC. Amino acid sequence: CASSQGLAAYNEQFF.

This chain uses TRBV5-1 with TRBJ1-6; 10 nucleotides agree with TRBD1. The CDR3 extends over 16 amino acids. Trimming removed 4 bases from V and 8 bases from J; junction bases left unmatched: 9. Germline V gene sequence: CDR1 SGHRS, CDR2 YFSETQ. CDR3 loop: CASSPGTGVGDSPLHF. CDR3 DNA sequence: TGCGCCAGCAGCCCCGGGACAGGGGTTGGGGATTCACCCCTCCACTTT.

The chain employs TRBV7-6 and TRBJ2-2, with TRBD1 matching 10 bases. Germline trimming cut 6 bases from V and 3 bases from J; bases unmatched to any gene: 10. CDR1 and CDR2 from the germline V gene are SGHVS and FNYEAQ. This CDR3 has 17 amino acids. The CDR3 sequence is CASSPGPGTGDTGELFF. For the CDR3, the DNA is TGTGCCAGCAGTCCCGGGCCCGGGACAGGGGACACCGGGGAGCTGTTTTTT.